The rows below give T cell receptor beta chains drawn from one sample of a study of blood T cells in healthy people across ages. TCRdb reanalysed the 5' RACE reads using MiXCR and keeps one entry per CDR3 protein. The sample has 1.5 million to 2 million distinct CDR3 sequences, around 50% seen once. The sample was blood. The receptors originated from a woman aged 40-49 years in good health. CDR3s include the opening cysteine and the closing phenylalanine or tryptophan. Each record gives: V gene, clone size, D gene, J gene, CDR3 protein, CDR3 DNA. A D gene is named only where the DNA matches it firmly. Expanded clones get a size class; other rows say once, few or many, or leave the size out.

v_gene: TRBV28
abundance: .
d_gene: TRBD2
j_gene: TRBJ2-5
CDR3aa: CASSWLAGGGNEQYF
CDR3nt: TGTGCCAGCAGCTGGCTAGCGGGGGGGGGCAATGAGCAGTACTTC

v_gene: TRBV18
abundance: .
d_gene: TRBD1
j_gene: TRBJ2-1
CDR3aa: CASSPQGAVYNEQFF
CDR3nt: TGTGCCAGCTCACCACAGGGGGCAGTTTACAATGAGCAGTTCTTC

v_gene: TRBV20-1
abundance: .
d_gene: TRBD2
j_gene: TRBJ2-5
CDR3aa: CSARDPPTSGGGRETQYF
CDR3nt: TGCAGTGCTAGAGATCCCCCTACTAGCGGGGGAGGGAGGGAGACCCAGTACTTC

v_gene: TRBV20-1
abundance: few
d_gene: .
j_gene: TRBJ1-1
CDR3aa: CSPMAGSEAFF
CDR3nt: TGCAGTCCGATGGCAGGGTCTGAAGCTTTCTTT

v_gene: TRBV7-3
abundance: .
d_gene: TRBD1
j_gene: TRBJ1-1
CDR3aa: CASSLGDPGQGELKSTEAFF
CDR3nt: TGTGCCAGCAGCTTAGGGGATCCGGGACAGGGGGAATTGAAGAGCACTGAAGCTTTCTTT

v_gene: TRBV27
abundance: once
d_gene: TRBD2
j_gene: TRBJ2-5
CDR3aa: CTSGAYQETQYF
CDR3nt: TGTACCAGCGGGGCGTACCAAGAGACCCAGTACTTC

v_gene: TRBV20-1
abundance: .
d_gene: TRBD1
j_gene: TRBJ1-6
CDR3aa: CSARANRGHSPLHF
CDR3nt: TGCAGTGCTAGAGCGAACAGGGGGCATTCACCCCTCCACTTT

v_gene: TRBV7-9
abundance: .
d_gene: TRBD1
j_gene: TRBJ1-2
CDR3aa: CASSSTGKDYGYTF
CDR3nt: TGTGCCAGCAGCTCGACAGGGAAGGACTATGGCTACACCTTC

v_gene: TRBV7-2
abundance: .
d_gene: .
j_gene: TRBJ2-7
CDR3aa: CASSQYGTYEQYF
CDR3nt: TGTGCCAGCAGCCAATATGGGACCTACGAGCAGTACTTC

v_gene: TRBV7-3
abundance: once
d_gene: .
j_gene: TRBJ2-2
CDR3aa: CASSLIAGTLLFF
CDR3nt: TGTGCCAGCAGCCTCATCGCCGGGACATTGCTGTTTTTT

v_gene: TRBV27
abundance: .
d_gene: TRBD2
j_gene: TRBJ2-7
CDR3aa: CASSRRTSGGAHEQYF
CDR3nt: TGTGCCAGCAGCCGCCGGACTAGCGGGGGGGCTCACGAGCAGTACTTC

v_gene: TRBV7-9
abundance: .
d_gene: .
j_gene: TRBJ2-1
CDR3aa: CASSSVTPLRDNEQFF
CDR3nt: TGTGCCAGCAGCTCCGTAACTCCACTGCGTGACAATGAGCAGTTCTTC

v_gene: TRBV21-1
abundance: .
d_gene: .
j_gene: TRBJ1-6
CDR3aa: CAMGTGKAADYSPLHF
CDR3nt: TGTGCCATGGGGACAGGGAAGGCGGCTGACTATTCACCCCTCCACTTT

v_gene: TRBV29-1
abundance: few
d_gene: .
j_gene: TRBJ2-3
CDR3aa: CSVEAGMLNTQYF
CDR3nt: TGCAGCGTTGAGGCTGGGATGTTGAATACGCAGTATTTT

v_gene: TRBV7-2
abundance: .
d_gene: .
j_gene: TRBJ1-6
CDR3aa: CASSSRSGSPLHF
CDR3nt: TGTGCCAGCAGCTCCCGATCGGGCTCACCCCTCCACTTT

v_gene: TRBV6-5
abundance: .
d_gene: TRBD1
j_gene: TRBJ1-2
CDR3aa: CASSFLGQGHGYTF
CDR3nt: TGTGCCAGCAGTTTTTTGGGACAGGGCCATGGCTACACCTTC

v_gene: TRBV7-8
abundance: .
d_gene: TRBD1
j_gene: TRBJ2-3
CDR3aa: CASSLAAGGEWTDTQYF
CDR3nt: TGTGCCAGCAGCTTAGCTGCAGGGGGTGAGTGGACAGATACGCAGTATTTT